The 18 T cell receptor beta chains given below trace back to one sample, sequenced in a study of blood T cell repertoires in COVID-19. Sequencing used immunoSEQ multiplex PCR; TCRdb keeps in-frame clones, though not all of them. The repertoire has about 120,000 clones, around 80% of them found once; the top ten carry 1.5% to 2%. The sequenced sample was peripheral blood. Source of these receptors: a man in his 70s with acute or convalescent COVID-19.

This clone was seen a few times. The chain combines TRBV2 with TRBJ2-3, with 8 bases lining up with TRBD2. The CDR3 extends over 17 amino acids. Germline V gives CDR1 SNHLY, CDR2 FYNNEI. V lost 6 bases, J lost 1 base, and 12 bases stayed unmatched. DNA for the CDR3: TGTGCCAGCAGGTCCGTGGTCGGGCGGGGGGGCACAGATACGCAGTATTTT. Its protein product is CASRSVVGRGGTDTQYF.

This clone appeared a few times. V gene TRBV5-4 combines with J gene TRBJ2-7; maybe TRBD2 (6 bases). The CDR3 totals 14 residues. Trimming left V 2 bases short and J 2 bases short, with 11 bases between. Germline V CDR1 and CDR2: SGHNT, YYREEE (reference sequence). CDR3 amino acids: CASSFGGTAYEQYF. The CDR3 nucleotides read TGTGCCAGCAGCTTTGGGGGGACCGCCTACGAGCAGTACTTC.

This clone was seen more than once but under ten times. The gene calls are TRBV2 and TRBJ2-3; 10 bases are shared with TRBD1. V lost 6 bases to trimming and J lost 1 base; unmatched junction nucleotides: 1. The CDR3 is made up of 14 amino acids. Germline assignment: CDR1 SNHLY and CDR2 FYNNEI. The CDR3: CASRTGGGTDTQYF. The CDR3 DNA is TGTGCCAGCAGGACAGGGGGCGGCACAGATACGCAGTATTTT. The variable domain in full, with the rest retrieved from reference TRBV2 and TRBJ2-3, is EPEVTQTPSHQVTQMGQEVILRCVPISNHLYFYWYRQILGQKVEFLVSFYNNEISEKSEIFDDQFSVERPDGSNFTLKIRSTKLEDSAMYFCASRTGGGTDTQYFGPGTRLTVL.

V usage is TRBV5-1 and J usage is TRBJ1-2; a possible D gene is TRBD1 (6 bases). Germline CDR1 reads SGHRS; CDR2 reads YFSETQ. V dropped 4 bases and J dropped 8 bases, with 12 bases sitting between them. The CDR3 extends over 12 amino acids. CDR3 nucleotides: TGCGCCAGCAGCGCACAGGGTGACGGCTACACCTTC. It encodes CASSAQGDGYTF. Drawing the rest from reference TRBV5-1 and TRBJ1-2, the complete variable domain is KAGVTQTPRYLIKTRGQQVTLSCSPISGHRSVSWYQQTPGQGLQFLFEYFSETQRNKGNFPGRFSGRQFSNSRSEMNVSTLELGDSALYLCASSAQGDGYTFGSGTRLTVV.

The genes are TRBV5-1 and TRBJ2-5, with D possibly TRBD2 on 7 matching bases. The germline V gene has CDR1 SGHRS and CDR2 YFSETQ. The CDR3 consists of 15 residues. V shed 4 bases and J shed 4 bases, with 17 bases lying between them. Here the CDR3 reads CASSGGATGGETQYF. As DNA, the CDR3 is TGCGCCAGCAGCGGGGGGGCGACGGGGGGAGAGACCCAGTACTTC.

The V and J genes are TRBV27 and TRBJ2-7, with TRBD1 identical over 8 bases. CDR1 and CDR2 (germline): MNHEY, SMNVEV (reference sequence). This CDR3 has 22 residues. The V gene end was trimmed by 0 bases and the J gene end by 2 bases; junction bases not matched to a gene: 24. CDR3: CASSLSLPTGTGKVKKTYEQYF. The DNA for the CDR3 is TGTGCCAGCAGTTTATCACTTCCCACCGGGACAGGAAAAGTCAAAAAAACCTACGAGCAGTACTTC.

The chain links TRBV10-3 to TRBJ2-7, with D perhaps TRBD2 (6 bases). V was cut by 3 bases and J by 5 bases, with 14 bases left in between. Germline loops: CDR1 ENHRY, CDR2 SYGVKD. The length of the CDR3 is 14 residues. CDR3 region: CAISESGVWDEQYF. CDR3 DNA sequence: TGTGCCATCAGTGAATCGGGGGTCTGGGACGAGCAGTACTTC.

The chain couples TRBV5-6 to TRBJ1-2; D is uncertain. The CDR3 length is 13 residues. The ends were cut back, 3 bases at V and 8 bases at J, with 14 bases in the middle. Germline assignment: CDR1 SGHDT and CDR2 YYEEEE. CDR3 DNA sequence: TGTGCCAGCAGCTCCTGGGCCCACGGAGGCTACACCTTC. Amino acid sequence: CASSSWAHGGYTF.

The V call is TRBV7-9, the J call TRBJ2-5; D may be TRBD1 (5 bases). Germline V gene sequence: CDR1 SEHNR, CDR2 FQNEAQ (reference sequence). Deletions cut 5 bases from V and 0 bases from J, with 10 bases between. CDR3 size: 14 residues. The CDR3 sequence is CASSPGAYQETQYF. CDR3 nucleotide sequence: TGTGCCAGCAGCCCTGGGGCGTACCAAGAGACCCAGTACTTC.

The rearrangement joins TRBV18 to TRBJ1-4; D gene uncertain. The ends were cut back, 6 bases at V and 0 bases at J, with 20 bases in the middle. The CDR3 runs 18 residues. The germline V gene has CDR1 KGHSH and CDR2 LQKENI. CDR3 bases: TGTGCCAGCTCGCTTAGCTATATGTCCGAGGCAACTAATGAAAAACTGTTTTTT. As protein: CASSLSYMSEATNEKLFF.

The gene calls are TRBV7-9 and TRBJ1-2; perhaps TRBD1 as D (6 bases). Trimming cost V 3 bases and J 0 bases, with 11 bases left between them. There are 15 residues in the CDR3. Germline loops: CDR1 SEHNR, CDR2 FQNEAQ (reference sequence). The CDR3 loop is CASSLTGSANYGYTF. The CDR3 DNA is TGTGCCAGCAGCTTGACAGGATCGGCTAACTATGGCTACACCTTC.

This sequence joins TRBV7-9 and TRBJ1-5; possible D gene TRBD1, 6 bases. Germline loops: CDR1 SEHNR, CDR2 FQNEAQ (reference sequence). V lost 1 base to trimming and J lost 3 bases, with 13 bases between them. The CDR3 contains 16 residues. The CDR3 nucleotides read TGTGCCAGCAGCTTAGACGGGACACTCGCCAATCAGCCCCAGCATTTT. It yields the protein CASSLDGTLANQPQHF.

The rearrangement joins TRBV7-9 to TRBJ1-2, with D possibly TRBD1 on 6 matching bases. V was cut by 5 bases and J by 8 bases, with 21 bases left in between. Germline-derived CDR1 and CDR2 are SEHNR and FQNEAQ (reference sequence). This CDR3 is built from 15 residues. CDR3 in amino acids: CASSRGRTENEGYTF. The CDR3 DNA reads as TGTGCCAGCAGCCGCGGGCGGACAGAGAACGAGGGCTACACCTTC.

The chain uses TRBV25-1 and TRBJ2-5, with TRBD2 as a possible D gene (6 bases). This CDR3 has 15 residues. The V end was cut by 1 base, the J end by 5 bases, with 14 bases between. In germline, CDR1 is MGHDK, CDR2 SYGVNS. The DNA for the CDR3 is TGTGCCAGCAGTGAATCCAGGGAGGTTGGGGAGACCCAGTACTTC. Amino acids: CASSESREVGETQYF.

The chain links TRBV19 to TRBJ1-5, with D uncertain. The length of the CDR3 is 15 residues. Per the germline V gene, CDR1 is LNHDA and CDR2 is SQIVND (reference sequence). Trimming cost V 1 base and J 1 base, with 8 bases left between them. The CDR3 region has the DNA TGTGCCAGTAGTATAGTAAGGAGAAGCAATCAGCCCCAGCATTTT. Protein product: CASSIVRRSNQPQHF.

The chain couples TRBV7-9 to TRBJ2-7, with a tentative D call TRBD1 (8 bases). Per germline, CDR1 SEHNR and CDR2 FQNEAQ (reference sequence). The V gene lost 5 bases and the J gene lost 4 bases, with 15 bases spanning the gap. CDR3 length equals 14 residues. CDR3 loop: CASSPQGGLYEQYF. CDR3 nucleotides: TGTGCCAGCAGCCCACAGGGGGGGTTATACGAGCAGTACTTC.

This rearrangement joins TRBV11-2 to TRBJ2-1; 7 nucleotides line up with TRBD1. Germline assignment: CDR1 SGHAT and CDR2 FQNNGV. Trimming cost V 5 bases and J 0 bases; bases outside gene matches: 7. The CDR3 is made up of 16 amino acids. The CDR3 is CASSQPGQSSYNEQFF. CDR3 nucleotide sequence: TGTGCCAGCAGCCAACCGGGACAGAGCTCCTACAATGAGCAGTTCTTC. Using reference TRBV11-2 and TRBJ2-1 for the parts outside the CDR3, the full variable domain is EAGVAQSPRYKIIEKRQSVAFWCNPISGHATLYWYQQILGQGPKLLIQFQNNGVVDDSQLPKDRFSAERLKGVDSTLKIQPAKLEDSAVYLCASSQPGQSSYNEQFFGPGTRLTVL.

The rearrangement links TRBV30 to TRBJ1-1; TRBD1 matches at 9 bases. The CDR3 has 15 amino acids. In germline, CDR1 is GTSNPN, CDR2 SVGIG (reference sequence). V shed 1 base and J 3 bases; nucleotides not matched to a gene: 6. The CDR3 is CAWSGRTGVDTEAFF. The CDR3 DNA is TGTGCCTGGAGTGGAAGGACAGGGGTGGACACTGAAGCTTTCTTT. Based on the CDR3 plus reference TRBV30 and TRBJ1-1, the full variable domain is SQTIHQWPATLVQPVGSPLSLECTVEGTSNPNLYWYRQAAGRGLQLLFYSVGIGQISSEVPQNLSASRPQDRQFILSSKKLLLSDSGFYLCAWSGRTGVDTEAFFGQGTRLTVV.